The next 26 T cell receptor beta chains were all read from a single sample in a study of blood T cell repertoires in COVID-19. TCRdb keeps only in-frame clones here, not all; method: immunoSEQ multiplex PCR. The sample consists of approximately 270,000 clones, around 88% of them appearing once. The source material was peripheral blood. These receptors were taken from a woman aged 30 to 39 with COVID-19, enrolled during active disease.

The V and J genes are TRBV5-6 and TRBJ2-3, with 9 positions matching TRBD1. This CDR3 is built from 15 residues. Trimming cost V 0 bases and J 6 bases; bases outside gene matches: 5. The germline V gene encodes CDR1 SGHDT and CDR2 YYEEEE. CDR3 DNA sequence: TGTGCCAGCAGCTTGGACAGGGGGCTGTCGGATACGCAGTATTTT. This codes for CASSLDRGLSDTQYF.

This chain joins TRBV28 and TRBJ1-2; a possible D gene is TRBD1 (6 bases). Germline CDR1 MDHEN, CDR2 SYDVKM. V was clipped by 7 bases and J by 6 bases, with 15 bases between them. This CDR3 is 13 amino acids long. The CDR3 DNA sequence: TGTGCCAGCACCATAACAGGGTTAGATGGCTACACCTTC. Its protein is CASTITGLDGYTF.

The V gene is TRBV5-1, the J gene TRBJ2-5, with 7 bases aligning to TRBD1. The germline CDR1 and CDR2 sequences are SGHRS and YFSETQ. Unmatched junction bases numbered 7, after V lost 4 bases and J lost 4 bases. The CDR3 extends over 14 amino acids. The CDR3 reads CASSRGQGVETQYF. The CDR3 bases are TGCGCCAGCAGCCGCGGGCAGGGGGTAGAGACCCAGTACTTC.

The chain is built from TRBV11-2 and TRBJ2-5; D might be TRBD2 (5 bases). Germline values: CDR1 SGHAT, CDR2 FQNNGV. The ends were cut back, 3 bases at V and 7 bases at J, with 12 bases in the middle. This CDR3 contains 13 residues. The CDR3 sequence is CASSFDPRGTQYF. The CDR3 nucleotides read TGTGCCAGCAGCTTCGACCCCCGGGGGACCCAGTACTTC.

This chain connects TRBV24-1 to TRBJ2-5, with D possibly matching TRBD2 (5 bases). With 4 bases removed from V and 4 bases from J, the gap between germline ends came to 6 bases. This CDR3 has 12 residues. The germline gives CDR1 KGHDR, CDR2 SFDVKD. CDR3 in DNA: TGTGCCACCAGTGAACGGGGAGAGACCCAGTACTTC. Encoded protein: CATSERGETQYF.

The V call is TRBV4-3, the J call TRBJ2-3; TRBD2 matches at 10 bases. V shed 1 base, J shed 7 bases, and the junction held 11 bases outside the gene matches. The CDR3 runs 17 residues. Per germline, CDR1 LGHNA and CDR2 YSLEER. The chain's CDR3 is CASSQVHTSGEGYTQYF. The CDR3 nucleotides are TGCGCCAGCAGCCAAGTCCACACTAGCGGGGAGGGCTATACGCAGTATTTT.

This clone was recorded at least ten times. This chain joins TRBV2 and TRBJ1-1; the D gene is possibly TRBD1 (6 bases). Germline V CDR1 and CDR2: SNHLY, FYNNEI. The V end was cut by 3 bases, the J end by 3 bases, with 32 bases between. This CDR3 is built from 21 residues. CDR3 residues: CASSDLTDLAGVGLSDTEAFF. CDR3 DNA sequence: TGTGCCAGCAGTGACCTAACCGATTTGGCAGGGGTAGGGCTAAGTGACACTGAAGCTTTCTTT.

The rearrangement links TRBV6-2 or TRBV6-3 to TRBJ2-7; 8 bases map to TRBD1. CDR3 length: 16 residues. Germline V gene lookup returns CDR1 MNHEY and CDR2 SVGEGT. V shed 5 bases and J 1 base; nucleotides not matched to a gene: 10. The CDR3 spells CASSIDTGQVSYEQYF. CDR3 nucleotide sequence: TGTGCCAGCAGTATCGATACGGGACAGGTATCCTACGAGCAGTACTTC.

The chain's CDR3 is CASSELGRTPSEKLFF. CDR3 nucleotides: TGTGCCAGCAGTGAACTCGGACGGACTCCTTCCGAAAAACTGTTTTTT. J is TRBJ1-4 and V is TRBV27; D gene ambiguous. The germline V and J ends were trimmed by 5 bases and 8 bases, with 21 bases remaining between them. The CDR3 is 16 amino acids. Germline loops: CDR1 MNHEY, CDR2 SMNVEV (reference sequence).

The chain employs TRBV4-3 and TRBJ1-6, with D possibly TRBD1 on 5 matching bases. Deletions cut 4 bases from V and 7 bases from J, with 17 bases between. CDR3 length: 16 amino acids. Germline assignment: CDR1 LGHNA and CDR2 YSLEER. CDR3 loop: CASSRSQTEMNSPLHF. The CDR3 bases are TGCGCCAGCAGCCGTTCCCAGACAGAAATGAATTCACCCCTCCACTTT.

The chain couples TRBV15 to TRBJ1-2, with TRBD1 as a possible D gene (5 bases). Germline loops: CDR1 LNHNV, CDR2 YYDKDF (reference sequence). The V end was cut by 0 bases, the J end by 5 bases, with 13 bases between. This CDR3 region has 15 residues. The CDR3 nucleotides are TGTGCCACCAGCAGAGATCCCGGCGGACATTATGGCTACACCTTC. It yields the protein CATSRDPGGHYGYTF.

V gene TRBV10-1 combines with J gene TRBJ2-5; TRBD2 matches at 12 bases. In germline, CDR1 is WNHNN, CDR2 SYGVQD (reference sequence). This CDR3 contains 18 residues. The ends lost 4 bases at V and 5 bases at J; junction bases unmatched: 14. CDR3 nucleotides: TGCGCCAGCAGTGGAGTACTAGCGGGGGGCTCAGTCCCGGAGACCCAGTACTTC. As protein: CASSGVLAGGSVPETQYF.

Here the CDR3 reads CASSLVKGAVVGKLFF. CDR3 coding DNA: TGTGCCAGCAGTTTAGTCAAGGGGGCCGTTGTGGGAAAACTGTTTTTT. This sequence joins TRBV27 and TRBJ1-4, with 7 positions matching TRBD1. The CDR3 spans 16 residues. The germline gives CDR1 MNHEY, CDR2 SMNVEV (reference sequence). Trimming at V came to 2 bases and at J to 10 bases, leaving 13 bases not matched to a gene.

The chain recombines TRBV14 with TRBJ1-1, with TRBD1 matching over 10 bases. V shed 7 bases, J shed 4 bases, and the junction held 6 bases outside the gene matches. This CDR3 region has 14 residues. Germline loops: CDR1 SGHDN, CDR2 FVKESK. Here the CDR3 DNA reads TGTGCCAGCACCGCTTGGACAGGGGGCACTGAAGCTTTCTTT. Translated: CASTAWTGGTEAFF.

The chain employs TRBV15 and TRBJ1-4; D is unresolved. Germline V gives CDR1 LNHNV, CDR2 YYDKDF (reference sequence). V was trimmed by 1 base and J by 12 bases, leaving 9 bases between them. The CDR3 covers 12 residues. CDR3: CATSRGLGELFF. In DNA, the CDR3 is TGTGCCACCAGCAGAGGCCTTGGAGAACTGTTTTTT.

The chain uses TRBV18 and TRBJ1-1, with 8 positions matching TRBD1. The V gene end was trimmed by 3 bases and the J gene end by 0 bases; junction bases not matched to a gene: 9. The CDR3 is made up of 17 amino acids. Per germline, CDR1 KGHSH and CDR2 LQKENI. The CDR3 DNA sequence: TGTGCCAGCTCACCTAACGCGCAGGGGGCATTGAACACTGAAGCTTTCTTT. Translating it yields CASSPNAQGALNTEAFF.

This chain joins TRBV5-8 and TRBJ1-2; D might be TRBD1 (6 bases). CDR1 and CDR2 from the germline V gene are SGHTS and YDEGEE. V was pared by 2 bases and J by 13 bases, with 24 bases between. The CDR3 has 15 amino acids. CDR3 nucleotide sequence: TGTGCCAGCAGCTTACGTGGACAGAAAATGGTCCATAGCACCTTC. It specifies CASSLRGQKMVHSTF.

This clone was picked up one time. The chain recombines TRBV19 with TRBJ2-1; D gene ambiguous. CDR3 length equals 14 residues. V was pared by 1 base and J by 5 bases, with 9 bases between. CDR1 and CDR2 (germline): LNHDA, SQIVND (reference sequence). CDR3 region: CASSIAHLNNEQFF. CDR3 in DNA: TGTGCCAGTAGTATAGCCCACTTGAACAATGAGCAGTTCTTC.

Regarding this clone: Additional DNA sequences in this sample encode the identical CDR3. The CDR3 is CASSPQGAGGYTF. CDR3 DNA: TGTGCCAGCAGCCCTCAGGGGGCGGGGGGCTACACCTTC. The J gene is TRBJ1-2, the V gene TRBV7-9, with TRBD1 matching over 8 bases. Trimming at V came to 5 bases and at J to 8 bases, leaving 7 bases not matched to a gene. CDR1 is SEHNR, CDR2 FQNEAQ, per germline (reference sequence). The CDR3 sequence is 13 residues long.

With regard to this clone: Other DNA sequences in the same sample also yield this CDR3. The CDR3 bases are TGCGCCAGCTCGGGACAGGGGAACACTGAAGCTTTCTTT. It specifies CASSGQGNTEAFF. The rearrangement uses TRBV10-1 and TRBJ1-1, with 9 bases identical to TRBD1. The CDR3 spans 13 residues. Germline V lookup: CDR1 WNHNN, CDR2 SYGVQD (reference sequence). V was pared by 8 bases and J by 1 base, with 2 bases of the junction left unmatched.

Many counts were recorded for this clone. V usage is TRBV6-2 or TRBV6-3 and J usage is TRBJ2-7; 12 bases are a match to TRBD2. CDR3 length: 16 amino acids. CDR1 and CDR2 from the germline V gene are MNHEY and SVGEGT. The trim removed 0 bases at V and 3 bases at J, leaving 3 bases unmatched. Written as DNA, the CDR3 is TGTGCCAGCAGTTACTCGAGGACTAGCGGGGACTACGAGCAGTACTTC. Its protein is CASSYSRTSGDYEQYF.

The chain recombines TRBV2 with TRBJ1-1; TRBD1 matches 7 bases. Germline V lookup: CDR1 SNHLY, CDR2 FYNNEI. There are 14 residues in the CDR3. Trimming at V came to 6 bases and at J to 3 bases, leaving 7 bases not matched to a gene. CDR3 sequence reads: CASRKDRADTEAFF. The CDR3 DNA reads TGTGCCAGCAGAAAAGACAGGGCTGACACTGAAGCTTTCTTT.

The chain combines TRBV5-1 with TRBJ2-5, with 11 positions matching TRBD1. Trimming cost V 1 base and J 4 bases; bases outside gene matches: 3. Germline assignment: CDR1 SGHRS and CDR2 YFSETQ. This CDR3 is 15 amino acids long. The CDR3 nucleotides are TGCGCCAGCAGCTTGAGGACAGGGGGCGTAGAGACCCAGTACTTC. This translates into CASSLRTGGVETQYF. Variable domain in full (rest from reference TRBV5-1 and TRBJ2-5): KAGVTQTPRYLIKTRGQQVTLSCSPISGHRSVSWYQQTPGQGLQFLFEYFSETQRNKGNFPGRFSGRQFSNSRSEMNVSTLELGDSALYLCASSLRTGGVETQYFGPGTRLLVL.

The chain is built from TRBV5-4 and TRBJ2-5, with D perhaps TRBD1 (6 bases). The V gene's germline CDR1 is SGHNT and CDR2 YYREEE (reference sequence). V lost 4 bases, J lost 5 bases, and 18 bases lay in between. The CDR3 runs 15 residues. The CDR3 protein is CASSAQGLFGETQYF. In DNA, the CDR3 is TGTGCCAGCAGCGCTCAGGGGTTATTTGGGGAGACCCAGTACTTC.

Concerning this clone: Distinct nucleotide sequences in the sample also encode this CDR3. The chain combines TRBV28 with TRBJ1-1; perhaps TRBD1 as D (5 bases). The CDR3 is 14 amino acids. Trimming stripped 2 bases from V and 0 bases from J, with 7 bases between. Germline CDR1 is MDHEN and CDR2 is SYDVKM. CDR3 protein: CASSLRGVNTEAFF. The CDR3 nucleotides are TGTGCCAGCAGTTTACGGGGGGTGAACACTGAAGCTTTCTTT. Supplemented by reference TRBV28 and TRBJ1-1, the full variable domain reads DVKVTQSSRYLVKRTGEKVFLECVQDMDHENMFWYRQDPGLGLRLIYFSYDVKMKEKGDIPEGYSVSREKKERFSLILESASTNQTSMYLCASSLRGVNTEAFFGQGTRLTVV.

This chain connects TRBV5-1 to TRBJ2-7; 9 bases align to TRBD1. The CDR3 runs 15 residues. V dropped 0 bases and J dropped 4; count of bases not matched to a gene: 5. Germline CDR1 SGHRS, CDR2 YFSETQ. This CDR3 is CASSLEGQGGYEQYF. The CDR3 DNA sequence: TGCGCCAGCAGCTTGGAGGGACAGGGAGGGTACGAGCAGTACTTC.